Shown below are 26 T cell receptor beta chains from a single sample sequenced in a study of blood T cell repertoires in COVID-19. This table comes from immunoSEQ multiplex PCR, and its TCRdb copy is limited to in-frame clones, with some not included. The sample has about 150,000 clones, around 87% seen once. Input material: peripheral blood. These receptors were collected from a woman in her forties with acute or convalescent COVID-19.

The chain joins TRBV2 to TRBJ2-6; TRBD1 aligns across 9 bases. The CDR3 contains 16 residues. Trimming took 9 bases from V and 2 from J; bases not matched to a gene: 8. CDR1 is SNHLY and CDR2 is FYNNEI in the germline V gene. Here the CDR3 reads CARQGAPTTGANVLTF. CDR3 nucleotides: TGTGCCAGACAGGGGGCACCAACAACTGGGGCCAACGTCCTGACTTTC.

The chain links TRBV30 to TRBJ2-1; D possibly corresponds to TRBD1 (6 bases). The CDR3 is made up of 12 amino acids. V was trimmed by 3 bases and J by 10 bases, leaving 13 bases between them. Germline CDR1 reads GTSNPN; CDR2 reads SVGIG (reference sequence). CDR3 sequence reads: CAWSTLDREQFF. CDR3 nucleotides: TGTGCCTGGAGCACCCTGGACAGAGAGCAGTTCTTC.

This chain uses TRBV5-1 with TRBJ2-5; 9 bases align to TRBD1. The CDR3 totals 15 residues. V lost 0 bases, J lost 5 bases, and 5 bases stayed unmatched. Per the germline V gene, CDR1 is SGHRS and CDR2 is YFSETQ. The CDR3 nucleotides are TGCGCCAGCAGCTTGGCCGGGACAGGGCCGGAGACCCAGTACTTC. It translates to CASSLAGTGPETQYF.

The chain uses TRBV27 and TRBJ2-3; a weak D match, TRBD1 (6 bases). The CDR3 extends over 14 amino acids. The germline V gene encodes CDR1 MNHEY and CDR2 SMNVEV (reference sequence). V lost 4 bases and J 2 bases, leaving 10 bases between the germline ends. CDR3 in DNA: TGTGCCAGCAGTTCGACAGGATCCACAGATACGCAGTATTTT. This translates into CASSSTGSTDTQYF.

The chain is built from TRBV21-1 and TRBJ2-7; the D call of TRBD1 is as the table states it, not checked on the DNA. TRBV21-1 is a documented pseudogene. This CDR3 comprises 18 residues. The CDR3 protein is CASSMGENGQTTYYEQYF. As DNA, the CDR3 is TGTGCCAGCAGCATGGGGGAAAATGGACAGACCACCTACTACGAGCAGTACTTC.

The rearrangement joins TRBV27 to TRBJ2-7, with TRBD1 identical over 7 bases. The CDR3 runs to 12 residues. Germline V gives CDR1 MNHEY, CDR2 SMNVEV (reference sequence). The CDR3 loop is CATGTASNEQYF. The CDR3 DNA sequence: TGTGCTACCGGGACAGCATCTAACGAGCAGTACTTC.

This sequence joins TRBV27 and TRBJ2-1; 10 nucleotides match TRBD2. Germline lookup yields CDR1 MNHEY and CDR2 SMNVEV (reference sequence). This CDR3 spans 14 amino acids. The J segment lost 0 bases and the V segment lost 7 bases, leaving 0 bases of the junction unmatched. DNA of the CDR3: TGTGCCAGCACTAGCGGGAGCTCCTACAATGAGCAGTTCTTC. Its protein product is CASTSGSSYNEQFF.

V is TRBV5-5 and J is TRBJ2-4; 10 bases align to TRBD1. This CDR3 contains 14 residues. The V segment lost 4 bases and the J segment 8 bases; nucleotides outside the gene matches: 6. Germline-derived CDR1 and CDR2 are SGHKS and YYEKEE (reference sequence). DNA for the CDR3: TGTGCCAGCAGCCACAGGACAGGGGGGGACATTCAGTACTTC. Protein sequence: CASSHRTGGDIQYF.

This clone has more than one count but fewer than ten. The V and J genes are TRBV19 and TRBJ2-1, with 7 bases aligning to TRBD2. The germline V gene encodes CDR1 LNHDA and CDR2 SQIVND (reference sequence). The CDR3 runs to 15 residues. The V gene end was trimmed by 7 bases and the J gene end by 8 bases; junction bases not matched to a gene: 14. The CDR3 bases are TGTGCCAGTAAAAAAAGCGGGACCGGAGTTGATGAGCAGTTCTTC. Amino acid sequence: CASKKSGTGVDEQFF.

This sequence joins TRBV9 and TRBJ2-1, with D perhaps matching TRBD2 (6 bases). Trimming shortened V by 3 bases and J by 4 bases, and 11 bases separated the two germline ends. The CDR3 contains 14 residues. Germline CDR1 reads SGDLS; CDR2 reads YYNGEE. The CDR3: CASSGGTPYNEQFF. In DNA, the CDR3 is TGTGCCAGCAGCGGCGGGACTCCATACAATGAGCAGTTCTTC.

This rearrangement joins TRBV4-1 to TRBJ2-6; D gene unclear. From germline, CDR1 is MGHRA and CDR2 YSYEKL. The CDR3 is 16 residues long. The V gene lost 3 bases and the J gene lost 2 bases, with 11 bases spanning the gap. CDR3 DNA sequence: TGCGCCAGCAGCCAGGCATATGTTACTGGGGCCAACGTCCTGACTTTC. Translated, it gives CASSQAYVTGANVLTF.

The chain employs TRBV27 and TRBJ2-7; 15 bases align to TRBD2. Trimming removed 2 bases from V and 4 bases from J; junction bases left unmatched: 3. Germline lookup yields CDR1 MNHEY and CDR2 SMNVEV (reference sequence). The CDR3 length is 16 residues. CDR3 nucleotide sequence: TGTGCCAGCAGTTTAAGGGGACTAGCGGGAGGTTACGAGCAGTACTTC. It encodes CASSLRGLAGGYEQYF.

J is TRBJ1-5 and V is TRBV4-2; 10 bases fit TRBD1. The CDR3 has 18 amino acids. V gave up 1 base and J gave up 1 base; unmatched junction bases: 7. CDR1 and CDR2 from the germline V gene are LGHNA and YNFKEQ. CDR3 nucleotide sequence: TGTGCCAGCAGCCAAGGGACAGGGGGTATATTGAGCAATCAGCCCCAGCATTTT. This sequence encodes CASSQGTGGILSNQPQHF.

The chain uses TRBV3-1 (or the pseudogene TRBV3-2) and TRBJ2-2; 7 bases agree with TRBD2. CDR1 LGHDT and CDR2 YNNKEL come from the germline V gene (reference sequence). The CDR3 loop spans 17 amino acids. J gave up 4 bases and V 0 bases, and 8 bases lay outside the gene matches. CDR3 sequence: CASSQDYGGRATGELFF. The DNA of the CDR3 is TGTGCCAGCAGCCAAGATTATGGGGGGAGGGCCACCGGGGAGCTGTTTTTT.

The chain has TRBV18 and TRBJ2-7; D possibly corresponds to TRBD2 (7 bases). Per the germline V gene, CDR1 is KGHSH and CDR2 is LQKENI. The CDR3 is 15 residues long. V lost 2 bases to trimming and J lost 6 bases, with 17 bases between them. The DNA for the CDR3 is TGTGCCAGCTCACCAGGGGGCGGGAGCGGGACCGAGCAGTACTTC. Protein sequence: CASSPGGGSGTEQYF.

The J gene is TRBJ2-1, the V gene TRBV27; D may be TRBD1 (5 bases). CDR3 length: 14 amino acids. Trimming removed 2 bases at V and 4 bases at J, with 9 bases between. CDR1 MNHEY and CDR2 SMNVEV come from the germline V gene (reference sequence). The CDR3 nucleotides are TGTGCCAGCAGTTTAACAGGAACTTACAATGAGCAGTTCTTC. Its translation is CASSLTGTYNEQFF.

For the CDR3, the DNA is TGTGCCAGCAGTCCGACCCTAGCGGGAGTTGGGCAGTTCTTC. Amino acid sequence: CASSPTLAGVGQFF. This chain links TRBV2 with TRBJ2-1, with TRBD2 identical over 10 bases. CDR3 length equals 14 residues. Germline loops: CDR1 SNHLY, CDR2 FYNNEI. Trimming cost V 5 bases and J 12 bases; bases outside gene matches: 10.

The V and J genes are TRBV2 and TRBJ1-5; maybe TRBD1 (5 bases). The CDR3 length is 15 residues. V lost 3 bases, J lost 4 bases, and 13 bases lay in between. The germline CDR1 and CDR2 sequences are SNHLY and FYNNEI. CDR3 sequence reads: CASSEYQGLNQPQHF. CDR3 nucleotides: TGTGCCAGCAGTGAGTATCAGGGTCTAAATCAGCCCCAGCATTTT.

This clone was counted a single time. V and J are TRBV9 and TRBJ2-2; D uncertain. Germline CDR1 and CDR2: SGDLS and YYNGEE. CDR3 length: 18 amino acids. Between the trimmed V and J ends, which lost 0 bases and 5 bases, there was a span of 20 bases. In nucleotides, the CDR3 is TGTGCCAGCAGCGTAGCCTTGGGCCTCGACAAGGTAACCGGGGAGCTGTTTTTT. Translated, it gives CASSVALGLDKVTGELFF.

The rearrangement uses TRBV9 and TRBJ2-2; 11 bases fit TRBD2. V trimming: 5 bases; J trimming: 2 bases; junction bases outside the gene matches: 2. CDR3 length: 15 residues. Germline V gene sequence: CDR1 SGDLS, CDR2 YYNGEE. The CDR3 spells CASSGLAGNTGELFF. CDR3 in DNA: TGTGCCAGCAGTGGACTAGCGGGTAACACCGGGGAGCTGTTTTTT.

This sequence joins TRBV6-5 and TRBJ2-3; TRBD2 agrees at 8 bases. CDR1 and CDR2 (germline): MNHEY, SVGAGI. This CDR3 spans 14 amino acids. After removal of 7 bases from V and 0 bases from J, the junction contained 3 bases not matched to a gene. The DNA of the CDR3 is TGTGCCAGCAAGACTAGCGCTAGCACAGATACGCAGTATTTT. This gives the protein CASKTSASTDTQYF.

The rearrangement uses TRBV7-2 and TRBJ1-1; D remains ambiguous. V was pared by 2 bases and J by 2 bases, with 6 bases between. The CDR3 extends over 13 amino acids. CDR1 and CDR2 (germline): SGHTA, FQGNSA. The CDR3, as DNA: TGTGCCAGCAGCTTATGGACTAACACTGAAGCTTTCTTT. Residues: CASSLWTNTEAFF.

This chain uses TRBV3-1 (or the pseudogene TRBV3-2) with TRBJ1-2; no firm D call. Trimming cost V 3 bases and J 2 bases, with 4 bases left between them. The CDR3 loop spans 12 amino acids. Looked up from germline, CDR1 is LGHDT and CDR2 is YNNKEL (reference sequence). CDR3 protein: CASSQANYGYTF. In DNA form, the CDR3 reads TGTGCCAGCAGCCAGGCCAACTATGGCTACACCTTC.

A single count supports this clone. This chain uses TRBV14 with TRBJ2-3; tentative D call: TRBD2 (6 bases). The germline CDR1 and CDR2 sequences are SGHDN and FVKESK. The CDR3 is 14 amino acids. V was trimmed by 1 base and J by 6 bases, leaving 11 bases between them. The CDR3 DNA is TGTGCCAGCAGCCAAGCGGGGGTCCAGGATACGCAGTATTTT. Translated, it gives CASSQAGVQDTQYF.

The V call is TRBV15, the J call TRBJ2-3, with 8 bases fitting TRBD2. The ends lost 3 bases at V and 2 bases at J; junction bases unmatched: 16. CDR1 LNHNV and CDR2 YYDKDF come from the germline V gene (reference sequence). The CDR3 runs to 19 residues. The CDR3: CATSSKIGYERGYTDTQYF. Written as DNA, the CDR3 is TGTGCCACCAGCAGTAAAATAGGATACGAGCGGGGGTACACAGATACGCAGTATTTT.

This clone was counted ten times or more. Here the CDR3 reads CASSLDREHRRDQGYEQYF. CDR3 nucleotides: TGTGCCAGCAGTTTGGACAGGGAACACAGAAGGGATCAGGGCTACGAGCAGTACTTC. The rearrangement uses TRBV2 and TRBJ2-7; 8 nucleotides line up with TRBD1. CDR1 SNHLY and CDR2 FYNNEI come from the germline V gene. The CDR3 loop spans 19 amino acids. V was clipped by 5 bases and J by 3 bases; unmatched bases: 21.